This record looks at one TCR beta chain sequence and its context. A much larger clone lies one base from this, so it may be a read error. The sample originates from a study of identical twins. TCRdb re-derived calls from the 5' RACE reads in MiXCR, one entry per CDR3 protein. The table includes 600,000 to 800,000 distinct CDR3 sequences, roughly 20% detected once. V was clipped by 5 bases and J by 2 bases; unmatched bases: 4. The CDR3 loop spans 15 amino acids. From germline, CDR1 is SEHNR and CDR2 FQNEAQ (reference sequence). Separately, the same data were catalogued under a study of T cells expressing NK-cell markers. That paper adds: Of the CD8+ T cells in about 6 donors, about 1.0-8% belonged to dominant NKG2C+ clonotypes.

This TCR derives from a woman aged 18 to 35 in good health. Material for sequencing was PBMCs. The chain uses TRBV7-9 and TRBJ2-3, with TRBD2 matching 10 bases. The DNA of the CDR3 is TGTGCCAGCAGCCAGGGACTAGCGCACACAGATACGCAGTATTTT. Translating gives CASSQGLAHTDTQYF. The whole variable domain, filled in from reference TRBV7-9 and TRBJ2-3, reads DTGVSQNPRHKITKRGQNVTFRCDPISEHNRLYWYRQTLGQGPEFLTYFQNEAQLEKSRLLSDRFSAERPKGSFSTLEIQRTEQGDSAMYLCASSQGLAHTDTQYFGPGTRLTVL.